This TCR beta chain was captured in a study of blood T cell repertoires in COVID-19 (dated by TCRdb to the early 2020s). For context, the study as a whole: Samples covering the acute and convalescent phases of COVID-19 were provided by collaborators in the United States, Italy and Spain. The dataset comprised deeply sampled blood TCRbeta repertoires from subjects exposed to, actively infected with, or recovered from COVID-19. Samples were obtained from the ongoing ImmuneRACE study (first 160 participants) and from some 1,200 subjects provided by 6 global collaborators. A de-identified subject ID, COVID-19 status, age in years and sex were almost always included in the sample metadata. HLA class I and class II types, where available, came from metadata supplied by the sample provider rather than from assay-based typing. The prospective study material was composed of cDNA or gDNA derived from T cells, B-cell-depleted T cells, or PBMCs. The repertoires were made available in a free public database intended to serve as a resource for research on the immune response to SARS-CoV-2. The study at large found these results: The amount of clinical and demographic metadata varied by source and participant and was provided uncurated.

On this clone itself: This clone's antigen is unknown. No much larger clonotype is one base removed from it; base qualities were not supplied.

For CDR1 and CDR2, the germline V gene lists MNHEY and SVGEGT. V and J are trimmed by 0 bases and 6 bases, and the gene matches miss 9 bases of the junction. The CDR3 spans 16 residues, from the cysteine through the phenylalanine. The CDR3 DNA has 48 bases and is translated from base 1. The collaborating institutions used their own protocols to collect whole blood in K2EDTA tubes. For TCRbeta analysis, collaborator samples were shipped as frozen whole blood, as isolated PBMCs, or as DNA extracted from either sample type. TCRbeta CDR3 regions were amplified from genomic DNA by means of the immunoSEQ Assay, a bias-controlled multiplex PCR. Processing in the source paper ran as follows. Nucleated cell counts per sample were estimated from amplification of reference gene primers within the assay. Sequence reads were collapsed and filtered to measure the absolute abundance of every unique TCRbeta CDR3 rearrangement. Productive Simpson clonality was computed per sample as the square root of Simpson's diversity index over productive rearrangements. Here the immuneACCESS table is served through TCRdb, limited to in-frame sequences with V and J called. Missing clones are a known gap in these copies; in checked studies unresolved V genes cover under half, and the rest lacks a known reason. Clone size and V and J calls were adopted from that table, with D and trimming inferred from the DNA. The sample data list roughly 500,000 clones, and around 85% of these were observed just once. Of the sample, 3.2% falls within the top ten clones.

This receptor was obtained from a human donor in a cohort sampled during active COVID-19. Rearrangement joined TRBV6-2 or TRBV6-3 to TRBJ1-2; the junction holds 8 bases that match TRBD1. Sequenced sample: peripheral blood. The bases are TGTGCCAGCAGTTACTCCGGGACAGGTCTTGGTAATGGCTACACCTTC. It is translated as CASSYSGTGLGNGYTF.